Shown below are 28 T cell receptor beta chains from a single sample sequenced in a study of CXCR4 blockade with PD-1 therapy in pancreatic cancer. Some clones are missing from TCRdb's copy, which holds only in-frame ones; the method was immunoSEQ multiplex PCR. In the table there are approximately 2,500 clones, 35% to 50% of which are singletons. The sample consisted of tumor tissue. All receptors come from a human donor with pancreatic ductal adenocarcinoma.

The V and J genes are TRBV10-1 and TRBJ2-5; D unresolved. The CDR3 spans 15 residues. CDR1 and CDR2 from the germline V gene are WNHNN and SYGVQD (reference sequence). V lost 3 bases, J lost 5 bases, and 16 bases lay in between. CDR3 bases: TGCGCCAGCAGTGACGGACCCCCCATGGTTGAGACCCAGTACTTC. This codes for CASSDGPPMVETQYF.

This clone is labeled as medium-sized. J is TRBJ1-2 and V is TRBV6-8; maybe TRBD1 (6 bases). The germline CDR1 and CDR2 sequences are MNHGY and SAAAGT. The CDR3 consists of 15 residues. V dropped 7 bases and J dropped 3 bases, with 18 bases sitting between them. CDR3 residues: CASTRGRANHYGYTF. CDR3 nucleotides: TGTGCCAGCACTAGGGGGAGGGCCAACCACTATGGCTACACCTTC.

The chain couples TRBV19 to TRBJ1-5, with a tentative D call TRBD1 (5 bases). CDR1 is LNHDA, CDR2 SQIVND, per germline (reference sequence). The CDR3 is 12 residues long. Trimming removed 7 bases at V and 2 bases at J, with 6 bases between. The CDR3 DNA reads TGTGCCAGTACACAGGGCAATCAGCCCCAGCATTTT. Its protein is CASTQGNQPQHF.

The chain uses TRBV28 and TRBJ1-4; TRBD1 matches at 10 bases. After removal of 4 bases from V and 6 bases from J, the junction contained 5 bases not matched to a gene. CDR1 MDHEN and CDR2 SYDVKM come from the germline V gene. The CDR3 is made up of 15 amino acids. CDR3 amino acids: CASSSGQGFYEKLFF. The CDR3 nucleotides read TGTGCCAGCAGTTCGGGACAGGGGTTTTATGAAAAACTGTTTTTT.

The chain recombines TRBV15 with TRBJ2-3; 10 bases are a match to TRBD2. CDR3 length: 14 amino acids. J lost 1 base, V lost 5 bases, and 0 bases had no gene match. The germline V gene has CDR1 LNHNV and CDR2 YYDKDF (reference sequence). This chain's CDR3 is CATSGLAGTDTQYF. The CDR3 nucleotides are TGTGCCACCAGCGGACTAGCGGGCACAGATACGCAGTATTTT.

Details on this clone: Its ends do not fully match the called genes, so a read error is possible. Other DNA sequences in this specimen translate into the identical CDR3. The rearrangement links TRBV18 to TRBJ2-7; the D is unclear. Germline values: CDR1 KGHSH, CDR2 LQKENI. This CDR3 has 14 amino acids. CDR3 nucleotide sequence: TGTGCCAGCTCACCATCGTATAGCTCCTACGAGCAGTATTTC. Encoded protein: CASSPSYSSYEQYF.

This chain connects TRBV28 to TRBJ1-4; D might be TRBD1 (6 bases). The germline CDR1 and CDR2 sequences are MDHEN and SYDVKM. Trimming stripped 3 bases from V and 11 bases from J, with 10 bases between. CDR3 length: 12 amino acids. Written as DNA, the CDR3 is TGTGCCAGCAGTTTCCCGACAGGCAAACTGTTTTTT. This sequence encodes CASSFPTGKLFF.

This chain connects TRBV28 to TRBJ2-7, with D maybe TRBD2 (6 bases). The CDR3 length is 13 residues. Trimming cost V 7 bases and J 6 bases, with 16 bases left between them. CDR1 is MDHEN and CDR2 is SYDVKM in the germline V gene. The CDR3 DNA sequence: TGTGCCAGCATACGAACGGGAGTCCCCGAGCAGTACTTC. It yields the protein CASIRTGVPEQYF.

J is TRBJ2-1 and V is TRBV19; TRBD2 matches at 8 bases. Germline CDR1 is LNHDA and CDR2 is SQIVND (reference sequence). The V and J ends lost 1 base and 5 bases, in that order; junction bases with no gene match: 4. The CDR3 is 15 residues long. The CDR3 DNA follows: TGTGCCAGTAGTATAGTGAAAGCGGGAGACAATGAGCAGTTCTTC. It yields the protein CASSIVKAGDNEQFF.

The chain has TRBV19 and TRBJ1-5; D ambiguous. Trimming removed 9 bases at V and 2 bases at J, with 17 bases between. Germline V gene sequence: CDR1 LNHDA, CDR2 SQIVND (reference sequence). The CDR3 extends over 15 amino acids. The CDR3, as DNA: TGTGCCAGAGAACGAGAGGAGGTTCGCAATCAGCCCCAGCATTTT. Protein: CAREREEVRNQPQHF.

This clone was counted once. The chain is built from TRBV16 and TRBJ2-1; TRBD1 aligns across 7 bases. After removal of 5 bases from V and 15 bases from J, the junction contained 10 bases not matched to a gene. This CDR3 is 12 amino acids long. Germline loops: CDR1 KGHSY, CDR2 FQNENV. The DNA for the CDR3 is TGTGCCAGCAGCACAGGGGCGGCCAGCGGGTTCTTC. Translated, it gives CASSTGAASGFF. The entire variable domain, with the rest obtained from reference TRBV16 and TRBJ2-1, is as follows: GEEVAQTPKHLVRGEGQKAKLYCAPIKGHSYVFWYQQVLKNEFKFLISFQNENVFDETGMPKERFSAKCLPNSPCSLEIQATKLEDSAVYFCASSTGAASGFFGPGTRLTVL.

The rearrangement uses TRBV10-2 and TRBJ2-5, with 7 bases fitting TRBD1. This CDR3 has 13 amino acids. With 5 bases clipped from V and 5 bases from J, the junction kept 5 bases outside the gene matches. Germline assignment: CDR1 WSHSY and CDR2 SAAADI. The CDR3 spells CASSRQGTETQYF. In DNA, the CDR3 is TGCGCCAGCAGTAGACAGGGAACGGAGACCCAGTACTTC.

By share, this clone counts as medium-sized. The V and J genes are TRBV28 and TRBJ2-7; a weak D match, TRBD2 (5 bases). V was cut by 11 bases and J by 4 bases, with 24 bases left in between. This CDR3 has 15 residues. The germline V gene encodes CDR1 MDHEN and CDR2 SYDVKM. CDR3 loop: CAHSGRSNQEYEQYF. The CDR3 DNA sequence: TGTGCCCACAGCGGAAGGTCCAACCAAGAGTACGAGCAGTACTTC.

This clone is classed as medium-sized. The read ends 1 residue shy of where the CDR3 ends; the end is completed using the germline J gene. The chain uses TRBV10-3 and TRBJ1-5; 9 bases match TRBD1. The V gene's germline CDR1 is ENHRY and CDR2 SYGVKD. V shed 2 bases and J 0 bases; nucleotides not matched to a gene: 5. CDR3 length equals 17 residues. CDR3 DNA (partial): TGTGCCATCAGTGAGAGTACGGGACAGGGTAGCAATCAGCCCCAGCAT. This translates into CAISESTGQGSNQPQH. From start to end, the CDR3 is CAISESTGQGSNQPQHF.

The V and J genes are TRBV28 and TRBJ1-3; no clear D gene. The germline V gene has CDR1 MDHEN and CDR2 SYDVKM. The V end lost 5 bases, the J end lost 2 bases, and 13 bases lay between the germline ends. This CDR3 contains 15 residues. The CDR3 DNA reads TGTGCCAGCAGTATCTCTGCGGGAGCTGGAAACACCATATATTTT. Translation gives CASSISAGAGNTIYF.

The V and J genes are TRBV29-1 and TRBJ1-2; 10 bases align to TRBD1. Germline assignment: CDR1 SQVTM and CDR2 ANQGSEA. V lost 4 bases and J lost 4; bases outside the gene matches: 3. The CDR3 sequence is 13 residues long. The CDR3 DNA is TGCAGCGTTGGGGACAGGGGCCTCTATGGCTACACCTTC. The encoded protein is CSVGDRGLYGYTF.

The V gene is TRBV28, the J gene TRBJ2-7; D is tentatively TRBD1 or TRBD2 (5 bases each). The CDR3 has 13 residues. Germline V gives CDR1 MDHEN, CDR2 SYDVKM. The V and J ends lost 7 bases and 3 bases respectively, with 13 bases between them. The CDR3 sequence is CASTRGSGYEQYF. CDR3 DNA: TGTGCCAGCACCCGGGGCTCGGGCTACGAGCAGTACTTC.

The J gene is TRBJ1-5, the V gene TRBV16; D is uncertain. In germline, CDR1 is KGHSY, CDR2 FQNENV. The CDR3 runs to 13 residues. V was trimmed by 4 bases and J by 4 bases, leaving 8 bases between them. The CDR3 DNA reads TGTGCCAGCAGCCCGCGGGCTAATCAGCCCCAGCATTTT. Translating gives CASSPRANQPQHF.

This chain joins TRBV6-8 and TRBJ1-1; a possible D gene is TRBD1 (5 bases). Germline loops: CDR1 MNHGY, CDR2 SAAAGT. The length of the CDR3 is 12 residues. The ends were cut back, 7 bases at V and 6 bases at J, with 12 bases in the middle. The CDR3 loop is CASTIPGPEAFF. The DNA for the CDR3 is TGTGCCAGCACCATCCCGGGGCCTGAAGCTTTCTTT.

The rearrangement uses TRBV28 and TRBJ1-2; no clear D. This CDR3 region has 12 residues. Per germline, CDR1 MDHEN and CDR2 SYDVKM. The germline V and J ends were trimmed by 6 bases and 5 bases, with 10 bases remaining between them. This CDR3 reads CASRTTGYGYTF. The CDR3 DNA reads as TGTGCCAGCAGGACGACTGGGTATGGCTACACCTTC.

This chain uses TRBV9 with TRBJ1-6, with D unresolved. Trimming shortened V by 5 bases and J by 15 bases, and 15 bases separated the two germline ends. The CDR3 is made up of 12 amino acids. CDR1 and CDR2 from the germline V gene are SGDLS and YYNGEE. The CDR3 coding sequence is TGTGCCAGCAGTTCGTGGAGCCAAGACCTCCACTTT. Amino acids: CASSSWSQDLHF. Drawing the rest from reference TRBV9 and TRBJ1-6, the complete variable domain is DSGVTQTPKHLITATGQRVTLRCSPRSGDLSVYWYQQSLDQGLQFLIQYYNGEERAKGNILERFSAQQFPDLHSELNLSSLELGDSALYFCASSSWSQDLHFGNGTRLTVT.

In its sample, this clone ranks as medium-sized (0.01 to 0.1%). The J gene is TRBJ2-4, the V gene TRBV6-8; 7 bases are shared with TRBD2. Germline V CDR1 and CDR2: MNHGY, SAAAGT. V was pared by 0 bases and J by 1 base, with 3 bases of the junction left unmatched. The CDR3 is 16 amino acids. The CDR3 reads CASSYSGGPAKNIQYF. As DNA, the CDR3 is TGTGCCAGCAGTTACTCGGGAGGGCCTGCCAAAAACATTCAGTACTTC.

This clone was seen only once. The chain carries TRBV29-1 and TRBJ2-5; the match to TRBD2 covers 13 bases. J gave up 2 bases and V 7 bases, and 7 bases lay outside the gene matches. From germline, CDR1 is SQVTM and CDR2 ANQGSEA. The CDR3 sequence is 15 residues long. The CDR3 DNA reads TGCAGCGGTGCGGGACTAGCGGGGCAACAAGAGACCCAGTACTTC. As protein: CSGAGLAGQQETQYF. The variable domain in full, with the rest retrieved from reference TRBV29-1 and TRBJ2-5, is SAVISQKPSRDICQRGTSLTIQCQVDSQVTMMFWYRQQPGQSLTLIATANQGSEATYESGFVIDKFPISRPNLTFSTLTVSNMSPEDSSIYLCSGAGLAGQQETQYFGPGTRLLVL.

The table lists this clone with a few counts. This chain joins TRBV19 and TRBJ1-1; D remains unclear. This CDR3 is built from 12 residues. The germline CDR1 and CDR2 sequences are LNHDA and SQIVND (reference sequence). The germline V and J ends were trimmed by 7 bases and 4 bases, with 10 bases remaining between them. CDR3 in amino acids: CASTLEGTEAFF. DNA of the CDR3: TGTGCCAGTACCTTGGAGGGCACTGAAGCTTTCTTT.

The CDR3 sequence: CASSIRTDRALRGYTF. The CDR3 DNA reads as TGTGCCAGTAGTATCCGGACCGACAGGGCCCTCAGGGGCTACACCTTC. V is TRBV19 and J is TRBJ1-2, with TRBD1 matching 7 bases. CDR1 and CDR2 from the germline V gene are LNHDA and SQIVND (reference sequence). With 3 bases clipped from V and 8 bases from J, the junction kept 15 bases outside the gene matches. CDR3 length: 16 residues.

This clone was found a few times. CDR3 nucleotide sequence: TGCGCCAGCAGCGGGGGAACAGGGGATATCGGGGAGCTGTTTTTT. Amino acid sequence: CASSGGTGDIGELFF. The rearrangement links TRBV5-1 to TRBJ2-2; 7 nucleotides align to TRBD1. V lost 4 bases, J lost 7 bases, and 10 bases stayed unmatched. Germline CDR1 reads SGHRS; CDR2 reads YFSETQ. CDR3 length: 15 residues.

This clone has a handful of counts. At one of its ends the junction is not consistent with the germline gene, which may arise from a read error. The chain links TRBV15 to TRBJ1-1; D not resolved. From germline, CDR1 is LNHNV and CDR2 YYDKDF (reference sequence). The CDR3 loop spans 14 amino acids. CDR3 DNA sequence: TGTGCCATCAGCTCTGGACGGACGAACACTGAAGCTTTCTTT. It yields the protein CAISSGRTNTEAFF.

By its share, this clone is medium-sized. CDR3 in amino acids: CASSEGENYGYTF. The CDR3 bases are TGTGCCAGCAGTGAAGGTGAGAACTATGGCTACACCTTC. This chain links TRBV6-7 with TRBJ1-2; D is unclear. TRBV6-7 is an ORF; its function is uncertain. This CDR3 spans 13 amino acids. Deletions cut 5 bases from V and 2 bases from J, with 9 bases between.